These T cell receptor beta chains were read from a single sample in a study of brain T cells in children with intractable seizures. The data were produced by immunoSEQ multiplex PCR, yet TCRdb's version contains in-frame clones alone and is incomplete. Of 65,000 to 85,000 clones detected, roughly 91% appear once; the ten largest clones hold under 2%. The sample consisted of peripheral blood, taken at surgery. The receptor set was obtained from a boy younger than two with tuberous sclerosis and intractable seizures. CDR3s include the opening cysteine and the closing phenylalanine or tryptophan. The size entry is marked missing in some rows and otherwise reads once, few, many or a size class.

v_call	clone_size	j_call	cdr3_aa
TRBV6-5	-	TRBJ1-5	CASSSSGTSLQPQHF
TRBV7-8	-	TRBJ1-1	CASSLRGASTEAFF
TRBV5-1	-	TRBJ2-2	CASSLGLAGGNTGELFF
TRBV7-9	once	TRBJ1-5	CASSSGTGGFNQPQHF
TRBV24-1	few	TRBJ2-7	CATSVNPYDEQYF
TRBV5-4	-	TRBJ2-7	CASSPGAGNSYEQYF
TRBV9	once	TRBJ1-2	CASSASSLGQSTNYGYTF
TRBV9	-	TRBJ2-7	CASSVDYPGLITPYEQYF
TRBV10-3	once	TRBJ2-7	CAISEPDTTPYEQYF
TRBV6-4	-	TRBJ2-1	CASSVPLAGNYNEQFF
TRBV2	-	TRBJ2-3	CASSDSGASGDTQYF
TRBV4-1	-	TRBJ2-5	CASRSGTGFKETQYF
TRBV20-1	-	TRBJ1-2	CSAYTRYGYTF
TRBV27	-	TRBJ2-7	CASSLSLAGAYEQYF
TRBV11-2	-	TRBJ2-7	CASSSPTSGYEQYF
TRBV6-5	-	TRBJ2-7	CASSYSSASYEQYF
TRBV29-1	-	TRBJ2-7	CSSKSRQGWNYEQYF
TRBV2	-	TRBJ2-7	CASSTSGAYEQYF
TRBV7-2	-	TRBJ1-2	CASSGQGYGYTF
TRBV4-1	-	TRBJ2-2	CASSPGRLSDGELFF
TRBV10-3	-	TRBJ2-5	CAISPEGSVRETQYF
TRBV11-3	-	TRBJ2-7	CASSFSRGEQYF
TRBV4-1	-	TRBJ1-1	CASSQNPGGQGNTEAFF
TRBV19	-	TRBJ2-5	CASSIGAGASGFQETQYF
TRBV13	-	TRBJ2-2	CASSEGIDITGELFF
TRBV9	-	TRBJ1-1	CASSARGNSEAFF
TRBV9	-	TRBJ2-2	CASSAAGLASGELFF
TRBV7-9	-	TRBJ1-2	CASSLVPGQDGYTF
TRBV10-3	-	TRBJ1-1	CAATLGTGDTEAFF
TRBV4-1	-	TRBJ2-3	CASSPGLTISTDTQYF
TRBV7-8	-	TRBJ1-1	CASSSQGGAGSYTEAFF